This paragraph reports one TCR beta chain. The study sequenced TCR beta in blood CD8+ and CD4+ T cells. This record comes from a study of CD8 T cells in Susac syndrome. Germline CDR1 and CDR2: LGHNA and YNFKEQ. CDR3 size: 16 residues. Trimming stripped 0 bases from V and 3 bases from J, with 12 bases between. An amount of RNA that ranged from roughly 0.5 to 1 ug was reverse transcribed with random hexamers. The CDR3 of TCR beta was amplified by immunoSEQ multiplex PCR across 54 Vbeta and 13 Jbeta. TCRdb reprocessed the immunoSEQ multiplex PCR reads via MiXCR and lists one record per CDR3 protein. The sample shows some 99,000 distinct CDR3 sequences, 90% to 98% of them seen only once.

J is TRBJ2-4 and V is TRBV4-2; D not resolved. The source is a human donor in good health. The source material was CD4+ T cells from PBMCs. CDR3 residues: CASSQDEGVGKNIQYF. The CDR3 DNA reads as TGTGCCAGCAGCCAAGATGAAGGAGTTGGCAAAAACATTCAGTACTTC.